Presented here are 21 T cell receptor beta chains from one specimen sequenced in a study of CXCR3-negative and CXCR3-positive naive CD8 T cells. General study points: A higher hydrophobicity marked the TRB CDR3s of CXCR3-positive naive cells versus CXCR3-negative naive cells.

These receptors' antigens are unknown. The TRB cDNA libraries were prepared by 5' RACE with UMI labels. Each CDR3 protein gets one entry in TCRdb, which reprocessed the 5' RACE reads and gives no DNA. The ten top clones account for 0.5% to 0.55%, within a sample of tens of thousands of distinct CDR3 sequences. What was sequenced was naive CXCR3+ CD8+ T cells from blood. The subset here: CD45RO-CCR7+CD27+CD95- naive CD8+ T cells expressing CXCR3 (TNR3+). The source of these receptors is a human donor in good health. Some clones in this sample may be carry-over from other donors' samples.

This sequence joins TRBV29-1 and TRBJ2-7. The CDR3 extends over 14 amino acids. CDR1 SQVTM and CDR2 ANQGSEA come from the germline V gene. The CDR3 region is CSVGNLEPVYEQYF.

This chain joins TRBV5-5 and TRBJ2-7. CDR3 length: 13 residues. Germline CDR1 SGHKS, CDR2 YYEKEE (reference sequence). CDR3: CASSPTEAWEQYF. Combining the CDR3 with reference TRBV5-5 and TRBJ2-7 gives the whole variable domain DAGVTQSPTHLIKTRGQQVTLRCSPISGHKSVSWYQQVLGQGPQFIFQYYEKEERGRGNFPDRFSARQFPNYSSELNVNALLLGDSALYLCASSPTEAWEQYFGPGTRLTVT.

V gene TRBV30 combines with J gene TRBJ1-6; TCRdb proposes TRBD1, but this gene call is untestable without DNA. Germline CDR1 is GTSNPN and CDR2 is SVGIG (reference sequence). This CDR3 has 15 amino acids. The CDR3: CAWSVMGRGLSPLHF.

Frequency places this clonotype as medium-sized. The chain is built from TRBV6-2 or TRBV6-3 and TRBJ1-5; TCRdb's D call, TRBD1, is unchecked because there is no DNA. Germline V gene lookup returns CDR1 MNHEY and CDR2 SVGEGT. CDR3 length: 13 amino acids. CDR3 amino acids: CASSGQGDQPQHF.

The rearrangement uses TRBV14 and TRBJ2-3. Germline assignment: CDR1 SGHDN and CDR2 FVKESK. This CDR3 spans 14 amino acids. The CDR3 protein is CASSLDLLWDTQYF.

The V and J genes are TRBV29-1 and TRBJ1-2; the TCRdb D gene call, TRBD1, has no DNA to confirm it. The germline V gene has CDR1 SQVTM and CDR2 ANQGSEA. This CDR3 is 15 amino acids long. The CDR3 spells CSVGQVATGDYGYTF.

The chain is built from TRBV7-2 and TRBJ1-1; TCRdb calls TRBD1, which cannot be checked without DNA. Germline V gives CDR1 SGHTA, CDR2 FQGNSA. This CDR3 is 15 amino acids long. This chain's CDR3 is CASSLGAFFVTEAFF.

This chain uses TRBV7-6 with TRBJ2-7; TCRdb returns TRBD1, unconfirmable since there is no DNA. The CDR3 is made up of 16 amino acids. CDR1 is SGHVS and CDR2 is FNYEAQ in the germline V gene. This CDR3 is CASSLTDRGTTYEQYF. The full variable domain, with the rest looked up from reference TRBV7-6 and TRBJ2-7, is GAGVSQSPRYKVTKRGQDVALRCDPISGHVSLYWYRQALGQGPEFLTYFNYEAQQDKSGLPNDRFSAERPEGSISTLTIQRTEQRDSAMYRCASSLTDRGTTYEQYFGPGTRLTVT.

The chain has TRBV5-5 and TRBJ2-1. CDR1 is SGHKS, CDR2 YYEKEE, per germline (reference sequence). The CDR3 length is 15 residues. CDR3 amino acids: CASSLYVSSYNEQFF.

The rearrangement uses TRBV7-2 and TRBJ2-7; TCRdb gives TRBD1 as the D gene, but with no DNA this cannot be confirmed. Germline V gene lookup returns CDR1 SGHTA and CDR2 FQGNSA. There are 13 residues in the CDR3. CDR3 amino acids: CASRDSASYEQYF.

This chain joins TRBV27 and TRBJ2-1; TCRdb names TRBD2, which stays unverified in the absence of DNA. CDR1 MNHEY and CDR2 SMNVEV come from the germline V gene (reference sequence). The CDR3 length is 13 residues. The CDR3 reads CASKGSWGNEQFF.

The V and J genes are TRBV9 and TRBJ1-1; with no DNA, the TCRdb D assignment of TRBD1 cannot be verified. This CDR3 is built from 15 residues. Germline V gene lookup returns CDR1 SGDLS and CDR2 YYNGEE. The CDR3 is CASQAGTGGNTEAFF.

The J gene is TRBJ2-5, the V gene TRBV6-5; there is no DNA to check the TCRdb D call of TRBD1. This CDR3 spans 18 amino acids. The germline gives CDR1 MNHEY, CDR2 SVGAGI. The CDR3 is CASSYLRGGPRGQETQYF.

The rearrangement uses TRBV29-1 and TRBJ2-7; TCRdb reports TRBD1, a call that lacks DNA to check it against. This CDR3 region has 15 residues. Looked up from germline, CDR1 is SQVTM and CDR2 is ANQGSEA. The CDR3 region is CSVESRGHSTYEQYF.

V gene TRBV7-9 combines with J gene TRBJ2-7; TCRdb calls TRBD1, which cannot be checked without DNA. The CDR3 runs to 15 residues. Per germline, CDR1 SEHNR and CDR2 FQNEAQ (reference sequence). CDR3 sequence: CASSLGGTGLYEQYF.

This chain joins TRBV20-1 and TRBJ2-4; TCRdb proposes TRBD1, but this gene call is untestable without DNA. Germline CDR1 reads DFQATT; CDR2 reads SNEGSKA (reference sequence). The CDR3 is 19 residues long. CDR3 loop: CSARPTLGQGQQRRYIQYF.

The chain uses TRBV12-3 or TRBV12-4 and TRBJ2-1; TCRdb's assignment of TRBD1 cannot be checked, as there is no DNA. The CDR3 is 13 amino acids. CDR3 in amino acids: CASRQAPYNEQFF.

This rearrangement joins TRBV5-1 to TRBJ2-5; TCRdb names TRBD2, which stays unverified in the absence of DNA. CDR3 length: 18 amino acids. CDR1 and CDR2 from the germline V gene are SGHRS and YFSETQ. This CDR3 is CASSLDWTSGGEEETQYF. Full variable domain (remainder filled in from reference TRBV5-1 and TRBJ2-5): KAGVTQTPRYLIKTRGQQVTLSCSPISGHRSVSWYQQTPGQGLQFLFEYFSETQRNKGNFPGRFSGRQFSNSRSEMNVSTLELGDSALYLCASSLDWTSGGEEETQYFGPGTRLLVL.

CDR3 loop: CASNRGYNNEQFF. The chain joins TRBV5-1 to TRBJ2-1. The CDR3 consists of 13 residues. In germline, CDR1 is SGHRS, CDR2 YFSETQ.

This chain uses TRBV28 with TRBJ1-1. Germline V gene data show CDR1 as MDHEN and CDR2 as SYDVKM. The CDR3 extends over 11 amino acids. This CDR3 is CASSLGLEAFF.

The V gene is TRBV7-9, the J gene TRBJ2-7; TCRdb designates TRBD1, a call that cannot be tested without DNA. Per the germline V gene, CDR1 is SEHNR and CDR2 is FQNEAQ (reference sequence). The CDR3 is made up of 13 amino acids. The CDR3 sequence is CATRDRHSYEQYF. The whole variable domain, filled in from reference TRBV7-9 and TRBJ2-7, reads DTGVSQNPRHKITKRGQNVTFRCDPISEHNRLYWYRQTLGQGPEFLTYFQNEAQLEKSRLLSDRFSAERPKGSFSTLEIQRTEQGDSAMYLCATRDRHSYEQYFGPGTRLTVT.